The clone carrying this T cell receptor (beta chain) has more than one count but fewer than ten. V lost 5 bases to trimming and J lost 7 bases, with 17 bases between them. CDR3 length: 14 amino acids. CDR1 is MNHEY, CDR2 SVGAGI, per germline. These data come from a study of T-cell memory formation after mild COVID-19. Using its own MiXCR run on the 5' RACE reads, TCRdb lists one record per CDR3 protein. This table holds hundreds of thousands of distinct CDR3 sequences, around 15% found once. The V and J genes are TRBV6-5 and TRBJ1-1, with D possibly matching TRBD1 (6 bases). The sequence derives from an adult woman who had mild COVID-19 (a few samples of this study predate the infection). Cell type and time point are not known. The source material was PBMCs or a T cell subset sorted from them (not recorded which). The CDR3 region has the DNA TGTGCCAGCAGTACGAGCACAGGGTGGGGTGAAGCTTTCTTT. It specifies CASSTSTGWGEAFF.